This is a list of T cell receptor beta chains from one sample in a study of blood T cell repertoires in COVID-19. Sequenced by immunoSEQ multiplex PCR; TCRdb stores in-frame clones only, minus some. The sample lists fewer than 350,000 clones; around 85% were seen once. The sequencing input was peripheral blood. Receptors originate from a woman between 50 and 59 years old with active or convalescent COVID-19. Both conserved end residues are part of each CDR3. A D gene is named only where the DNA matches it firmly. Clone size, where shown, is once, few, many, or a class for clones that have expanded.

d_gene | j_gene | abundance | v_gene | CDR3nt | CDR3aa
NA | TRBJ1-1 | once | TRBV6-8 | TGTGCCAGCGTCAGACTAACTGAAGCTTTCTTT | CASVRLTEAFF
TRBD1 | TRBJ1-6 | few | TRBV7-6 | TGTGCCAGCAGCCAACAGGGGACCTATAATTCACCCCTCCACTTT | CASSQQGTYNSPLHF
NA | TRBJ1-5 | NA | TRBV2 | TGTGCCAGCAAGGGGGTAGATCAGCCCCAGCATTTT | CASKGVDQPQHF
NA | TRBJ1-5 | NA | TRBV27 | TGTGCCAGCAGTTTATTCGCGGGTTTAAATCAGCCCCAGCATTTT | CASSLFAGLNQPQHF
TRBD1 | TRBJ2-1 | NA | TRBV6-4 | TGTGCCAGCAGATCATGGACAGGAAACAATGAGCAGTTCTTC | CASRSWTGNNEQFF
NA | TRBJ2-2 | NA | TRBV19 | TGTGCCAGTAGTGGTATAGCGGTGAACACCGGGGAGCTGTTTTTT | CASSGIAVNTGELFF
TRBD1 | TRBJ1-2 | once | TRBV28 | TGTGCCAGCACCCAACAGGGGGTGTATGGCTACACCTTC | CASTQQGVYGYTF
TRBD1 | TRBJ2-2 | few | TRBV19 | TGTGCCAGTAGCCCGGGACAGGACACCGGGGAGCTGTTTTTT | CASSPGQDTGELFF
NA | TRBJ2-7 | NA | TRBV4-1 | TGCGCCAGCAGCCAACCCGCCAGGCTGGCCGAGCAGTACTTC | CASSQPARLAEQYF
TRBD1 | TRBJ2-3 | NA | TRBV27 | TGTGCCAGCACCCACGGACAGGGATCATCTAGCACAGATACGCAGTATTTT | CASTHGQGSSSTDTQYF
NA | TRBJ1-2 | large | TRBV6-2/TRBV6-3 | TGTGCCAGCAGTCTAGGGAGCTATGGCTACACCTTC | CASSLGSYGYTF
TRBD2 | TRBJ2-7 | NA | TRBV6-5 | TGTGCCAGCAGTCGACTAGCGGGAGTGCACGAGCAGTACTTC | CASSRLAGVHEQYF
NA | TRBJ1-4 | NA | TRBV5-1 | TGCGCCAGCAGCTCGACAGCTAATGAAAAACTGTTTTTT | CASSSTANEKLFF
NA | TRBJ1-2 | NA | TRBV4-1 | TGCGCCAGCAGCCATCTTGGGCGACAAGGGGGGGACTATGGCTACACCTTC | CASSHLGRQGGDYGYTF
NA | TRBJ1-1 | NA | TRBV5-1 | TGCGCCAGCAGCTTGGCCCCAGGGGAAGGAACTGAAGCTTTCTTT | CASSLAPGEGTEAFF
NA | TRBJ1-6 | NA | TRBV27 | TGTGCCACCGCGAACAGGGAGAATTCACCCCTCCACTTT | CATANRENSPLHF
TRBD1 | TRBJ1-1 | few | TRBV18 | TGTGCCAGCTCACCGCCAGGGGGCAGGGACACTGAAGCTTTCTTT | CASSPPGGRDTEAFF
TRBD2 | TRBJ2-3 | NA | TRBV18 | TGTGCCAGCTCACCACTAGCGGGAGGCGGCACAGATACGCAGTATTTT | CASSPLAGGGTDTQYF
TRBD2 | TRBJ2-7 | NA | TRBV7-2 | TGTGCCAGCAGCTTAGGCGGCGGGAGAGTCTACGAGCAGTACTTC | CASSLGGGRVYEQYF
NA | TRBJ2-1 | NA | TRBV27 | TGTGCCAGCAGTTTATGGGATGCGGGGTCCATTGAGCAGTTCTTC | CASSLWDAGSIEQFF
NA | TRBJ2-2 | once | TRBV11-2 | TGTGCCAGCAGCCCTCTCCTTGGTAGCGCCGGGGAGCTGTTTTTT | CASSPLLGSAGELFF
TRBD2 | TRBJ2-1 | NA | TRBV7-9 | TGTGCCAGCAGCCCCCGTCGAGCGGGAGGGTTAGATGAGCAGTTCTTC | CASSPRRAGGLDEQFF
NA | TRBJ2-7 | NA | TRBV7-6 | TGTGCCAGCAGCTTAGCGCAGACTCGCTACGAGCAGTACTTC | CASSLAQTRYEQYF
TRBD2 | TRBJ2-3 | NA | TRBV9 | TGTGCCAGCAGCGTTGGTCCGGGACTAGCGGGAGATACGCAGTATTTT | CASSVGPGLAGDTQYF
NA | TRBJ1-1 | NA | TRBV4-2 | TGTGCCAGCACTCGACAGATGAACACTGAAGCTTTCTTT | CASTRQMNTEAFF
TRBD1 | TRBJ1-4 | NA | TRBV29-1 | TGCAGCGTTAAAGGAGGGGGCGGTGAAAAACTGTTTTTT | CSVKGGGGEKLFF
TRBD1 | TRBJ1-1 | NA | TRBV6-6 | TGTGCCAGCAGATTGGGGACAGGTAGCGAGGTTTTCTTT | CASRLGTGSEVFF
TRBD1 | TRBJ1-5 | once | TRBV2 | TGTGCCAGCAGGGAGGGGGCAGGAGTTGGTAGCAATCAGCCCCAGCATTTT | CASREGAGVGSNQPQHF
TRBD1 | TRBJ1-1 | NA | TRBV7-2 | TGTGCCAGCAGCCACGGGACAGGGAACACTGAAGCTTTCTTT | CASSHGTGNTEAFF
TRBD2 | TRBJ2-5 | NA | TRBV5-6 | TGTGCCAGCAGCTTGGGCGGGAGGGAGACCCAGTACTTC | CASSLGGRETQYF
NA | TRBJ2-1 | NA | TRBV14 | TGTGCCAGCAGTAGAGTAGCAGTAAGAAATGAGCAGTTCTTC | CASSRVAVRNEQFF
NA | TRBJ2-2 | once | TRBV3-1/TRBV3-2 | TGTGCCAGCAGCGCCACAGGGACCGGGGAGCTGTTTTTT | CASSATGTGELFF
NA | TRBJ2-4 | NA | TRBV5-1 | TGCGCCAGCAGTTTTGGGGGAGGCATTCAGTACTTC | CASSFGGGIQYF
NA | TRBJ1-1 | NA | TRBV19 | TGTGCCAGTAGTAGGGGGGGCTTCACTGAAGCTTTCTTT | CASSRGGFTEAFF
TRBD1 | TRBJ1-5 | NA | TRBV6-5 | TGTGCCAGCAGTTCTCTGACAGGGGGGTTACATTTT | CASSSLTGGLHF
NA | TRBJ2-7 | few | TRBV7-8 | TGTGCCAGCAGCTTAGCCGCCGGGGGCTCCTACGAGCAGTACTTC | CASSLAAGGSYEQYF
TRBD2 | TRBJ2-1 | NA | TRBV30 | TGTGCCTGGAGTCCAGGTAGCGGGGGTTACAATGAGCAGTTCTTC | CAWSPGSGGYNEQFF